One T cell receptor (beta chain) is described in this entry. The antigen is undetermined. CD4+ or CD8+ T cells were sorted as naive CD45RA+ or memory CD45RO+. This entry is derived from a study of regulatory dendritic cells for organ transplantation. Study results and caveats: Resting memory CD8+ T cells held the most alloreactive clonotypes. Mature dendritic cells appeared to drive more memory CD8+ clonal expansion than regulatory ones. Naive T cells showed high diversity, memory cells less, memory CD8+ least.

Trimming took 4 bases from V and 5 from J; bases not matched to a gene: 11. In germline, CDR1 is SGHKS, CDR2 YYEKEE (reference sequence). This CDR3 spans 15 amino acids. Produced via immunoSEQ multiplex PCR; TCRdb's table is partial and in-frame only. The sample holds fewer than 13,000 clones, about 66% seen once. The TCR originated in a human donor in good health. Specimen: memory CD8+ T cells from blood. As for subset: CD45RO+ memory T cells. This chain connects TRBV5-5 to TRBJ2-7; 8 bases align to TRBD1. The CDR3 reads CASSPRDRYPDEQYF. CDR3 DNA: TGTGCCAGCAGCCCACGGGACAGGTACCCGGACGAGCAGTACTTC.